The clone carrying this T cell receptor (beta chain) was found a few times. Its specificity is not known. These data are taken from a study of blood T cells in healthy people across ages. Study-level findings and limits: Measured against age, TCR beta diversity per million T cells decreased in a roughly linear manner. The unsorted PBMCs prevented any conclusive comparison of naive versus antigen-experienced cells.

The use of a sample-barcoded 5' primer and a J-beta primer mix characterized a second PCR of roughly 7 to 11 cycles. All samples yielded 2.5 million or more CDR3-containing paired-end reads. TCRdb itself ran the 5' RACE reads through MiXCR, one entry per CDR3 protein. The repertoire has 1.4 million or so distinct CDR3 sequences, about 42% of them found once; the top ten carry under 5%. The ends lost 3 bases at V and 11 bases at J; junction bases unmatched: 13. CDR1 is SGDLS and CDR2 is YYNGEE in the germline V gene. The CDR3 totals 14 residues. This receptor was identified in a woman aged 18 to 35 in good health. Sequences were obtained from blood. This chain connects TRBV9 to TRBJ1-2; 7 bases agree with TRBD1. CDR3 protein: CASSGGQVLEGYTF. The CDR3 bases are TGTGCCAGCAGCGGTGGACAGGTCTTAGAGGGGTACACCTTC.